This TCR beta chain was sequenced for a study of blood T cells in healthy people across ages. Through a sample-barcoded 5' primer and a J-beta primer mix, a second PCR was run for roughly 6 to 12 cycles. Via MiXCR, TCRdb re-called the 5' RACE reads, giving one row per CDR3 protein. The data show around 1,700,000 distinct CDR3 sequences, approximately 28% seen once. The germline CDR1 and CDR2 sequences are GTSNPN and SVGIG (reference sequence). This CDR3 region has 14 residues. Comments on this clonotype: Antigen unknown.

The study's findings and limits: Age showed a roughly linear inverse relationship with TCR beta diversity per million T cells.

Specimen: blood. The source is a woman in her twenties or thirties in good health. The chain has TRBV30 and TRBJ2-4, with D hard to call. The end of the DNA is better explained by TRBJ2-5, so the J call may be wrong. CDR3 in amino acids: CAWGDSGAMETQYF. The CDR3 nucleotides read TGTGCCTGGGGGGATTCAGGAGCGATGGAGACCCAGTACTTC.